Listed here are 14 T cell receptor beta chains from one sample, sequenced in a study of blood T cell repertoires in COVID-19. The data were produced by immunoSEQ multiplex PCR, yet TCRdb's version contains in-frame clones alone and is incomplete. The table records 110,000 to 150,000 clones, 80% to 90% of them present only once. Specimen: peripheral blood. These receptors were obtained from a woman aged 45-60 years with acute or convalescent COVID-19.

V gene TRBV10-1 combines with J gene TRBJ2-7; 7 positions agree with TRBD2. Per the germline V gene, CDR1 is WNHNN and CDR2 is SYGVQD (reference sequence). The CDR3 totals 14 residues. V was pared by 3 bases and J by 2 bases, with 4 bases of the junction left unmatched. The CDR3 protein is CASSETSEPYEQYF. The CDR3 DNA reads TGCGCCAGCAGTGAAACTAGCGAACCCTACGAGCAGTACTTC.

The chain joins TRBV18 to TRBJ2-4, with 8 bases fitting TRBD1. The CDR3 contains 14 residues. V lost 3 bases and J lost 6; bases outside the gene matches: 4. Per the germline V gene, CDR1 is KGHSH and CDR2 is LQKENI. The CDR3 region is CASSPGTGRNIQYF. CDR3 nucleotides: TGTGCCAGCTCACCGGGGACAGGAAGAAACATTCAGTACTTC.

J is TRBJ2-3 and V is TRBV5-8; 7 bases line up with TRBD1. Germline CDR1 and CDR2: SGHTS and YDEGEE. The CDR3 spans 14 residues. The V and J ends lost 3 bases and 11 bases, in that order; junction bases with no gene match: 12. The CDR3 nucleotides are TGTGCCAGCAGCTCGGGACAGCATGGGGCTGAGCAGTATTTT. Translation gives CASSSGQHGAEQYF. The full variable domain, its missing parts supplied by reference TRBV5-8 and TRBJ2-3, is EAGVTQSPTHLIKTRGQQATLRCSPISGHTSVYWYQQALGLGLQFLLWYDEGEERNRGNFPPRFSGRQFPNYSSELNVNALELEDSALYLCASSSGQHGAEQYFGPGTRLTVL.

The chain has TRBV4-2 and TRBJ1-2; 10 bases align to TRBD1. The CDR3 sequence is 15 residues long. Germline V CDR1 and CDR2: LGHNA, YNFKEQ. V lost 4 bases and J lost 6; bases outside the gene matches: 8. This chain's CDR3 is CASSPSGTGDHGYTF. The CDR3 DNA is TGTGCCAGCAGCCCAAGTGGGACAGGGGACCATGGCTACACCTTC.

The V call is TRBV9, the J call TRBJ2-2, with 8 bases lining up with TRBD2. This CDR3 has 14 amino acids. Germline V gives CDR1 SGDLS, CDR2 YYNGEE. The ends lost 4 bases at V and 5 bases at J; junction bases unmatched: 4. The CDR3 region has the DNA TGTGCCAGCAGCACCCGCGGGGGGACCGGGGAGCTGTTTTTT. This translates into CASSTRGGTGELFF. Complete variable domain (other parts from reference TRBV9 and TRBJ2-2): DSGVTQTPKHLITATGQRVTLRCSPRSGDLSVYWYQQSLDQGLQFLIQYYNGEERAKGNILERFSAQQFPDLHSELNLSSLELGDSALYFCASSTRGGTGELFFGEGSRLTVL.

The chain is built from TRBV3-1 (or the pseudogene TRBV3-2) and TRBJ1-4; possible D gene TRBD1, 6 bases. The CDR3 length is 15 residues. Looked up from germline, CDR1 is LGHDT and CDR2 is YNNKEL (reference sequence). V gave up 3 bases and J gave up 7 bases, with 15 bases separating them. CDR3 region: CASSQLVQGGEKLFF. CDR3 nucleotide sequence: TGTGCCAGCAGCCAGCTCGTACAGGGCGGTGAAAAACTGTTTTTT.

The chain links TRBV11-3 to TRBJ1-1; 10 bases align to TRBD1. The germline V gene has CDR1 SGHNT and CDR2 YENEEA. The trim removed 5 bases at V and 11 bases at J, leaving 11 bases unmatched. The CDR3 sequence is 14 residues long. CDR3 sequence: CASSASPGTGEAFF. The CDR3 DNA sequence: TGTGCCAGCAGCGCCAGTCCCGGGACAGGGGAGGCTTTCTTT.

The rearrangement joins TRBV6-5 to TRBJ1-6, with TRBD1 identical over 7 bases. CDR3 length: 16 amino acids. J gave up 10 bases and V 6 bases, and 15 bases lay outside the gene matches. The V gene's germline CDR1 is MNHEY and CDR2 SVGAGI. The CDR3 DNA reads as TGTGCCAGCAGCTACAACGGGGGGGACAGCGGCTCACCCCTCCACTTT. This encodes CASSYNGGDSGSPLHF.

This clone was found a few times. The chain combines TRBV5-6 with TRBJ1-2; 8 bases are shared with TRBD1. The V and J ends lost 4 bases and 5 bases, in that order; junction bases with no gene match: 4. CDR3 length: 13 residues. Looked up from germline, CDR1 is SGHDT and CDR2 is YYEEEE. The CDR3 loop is CASSEDRAYGYTF. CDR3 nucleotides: TGTGCCAGCAGCGAGGACAGGGCGTATGGCTACACCTTC. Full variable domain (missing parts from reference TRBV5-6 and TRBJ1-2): DAGVTQSPTHLIKTRGQQVTLRCSPKSGHDTVSWYQQALGQGPQFIFQYYEEEERQRGNFPDRFSGHQFPNYSSELNVNALLLGDSALYLCASSEDRAYGYTFGSGTRLTVV.

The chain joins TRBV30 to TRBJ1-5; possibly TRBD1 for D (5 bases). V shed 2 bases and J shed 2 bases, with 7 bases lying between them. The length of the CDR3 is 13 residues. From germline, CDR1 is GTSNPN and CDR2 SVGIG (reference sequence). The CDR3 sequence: CAWSLGGNQPQHF. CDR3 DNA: TGTGCCTGGAGTTTAGGGGGCAATCAGCCCCAGCATTTT.

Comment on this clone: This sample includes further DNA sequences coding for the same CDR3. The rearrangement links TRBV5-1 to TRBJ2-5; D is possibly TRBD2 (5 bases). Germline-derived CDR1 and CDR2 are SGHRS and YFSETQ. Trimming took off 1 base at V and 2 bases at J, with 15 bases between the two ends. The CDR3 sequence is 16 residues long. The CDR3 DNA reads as TGCGCCAGCAGCTTGACTTCGAGAGCGGAACAAGAGACCCAGTACTTC. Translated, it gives CASSLTSRAEQETQYF.

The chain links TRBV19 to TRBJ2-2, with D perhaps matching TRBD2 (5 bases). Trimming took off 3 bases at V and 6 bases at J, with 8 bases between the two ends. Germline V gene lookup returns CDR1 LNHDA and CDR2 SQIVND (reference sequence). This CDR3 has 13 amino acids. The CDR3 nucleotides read TGTGCCAGTAGTATTGGAGGTCCCGGGGAGCTGTTTTTT. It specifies CASSIGGPGELFF.

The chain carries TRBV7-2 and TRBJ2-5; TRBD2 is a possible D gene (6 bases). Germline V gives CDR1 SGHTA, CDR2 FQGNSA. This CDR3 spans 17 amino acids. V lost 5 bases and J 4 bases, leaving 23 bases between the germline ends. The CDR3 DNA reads TGTGCCAGCAGCCCACTGAGCGGGTCTTGGTCTAGAGAGACCCAGTACTTC. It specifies CASSPLSGSWSRETQYF. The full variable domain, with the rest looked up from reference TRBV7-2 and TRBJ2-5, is GAGVSQSPSNKVTEKGKDVELRCDPISGHTALYWYRQSLGQGLEFLIYFQGNSAPDKSGLPSDRFSAERTGGSVSTLTIQRTQQEDSAVYLCASSPLSGSWSRETQYFGPGTRLLVL.

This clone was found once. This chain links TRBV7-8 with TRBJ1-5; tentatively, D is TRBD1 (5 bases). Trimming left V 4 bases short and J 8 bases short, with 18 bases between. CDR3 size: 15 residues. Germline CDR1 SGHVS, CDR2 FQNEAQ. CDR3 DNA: TGTGCCAGCAGCTCCCTGGCGTTGGGGGGTGAGCCCCAGCATTTT. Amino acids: CASSSLALGGEPQHF. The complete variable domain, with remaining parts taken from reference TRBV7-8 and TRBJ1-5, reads GAGVSQSPRYKVAKRGQDVALRCDPISGHVSLFWYQQALGQGPEFLTYFQNEAQLDKSGLPSDRFFAERPEGSVSTLKIQRTQQEDSAVYLCASSSLALGGEPQHFGDGTRLSIL.